This T cell receptor (beta chain) was profiled in a study of cytomegalovirus exposure and HLA in healthy donors. Study as a whole: Early release data held some 80 million unique TCRs from HLA-typed donors.

V was cut by 6 bases and J by 3 bases, with 14 bases left in between. CDR1 and CDR2 from the germline V gene are MDHEN and SYDVKM. The CDR3 is 14 amino acids. Vbeta (60) and Jbeta (13) primers were used in the PCR. Assay used: immunoSEQ multiplex PCR; TCRdb lists only in-frame clones, some missing. The sample yields just over 200,000 clones, of which the top ten take up about 1.1%. This clonotype was sampled from a girl aged 2 to 9 in good health and CMV-seropositive. This chain links TRBV28 with TRBJ1-2, with no clear D. Sequencing used PBMCs. This chain's CDR3 is CASSPNRSDYGYTF. As DNA, the CDR3 is TGTGCCAGCAGCCCCAACAGAAGTGACTATGGCTACACCTTC.